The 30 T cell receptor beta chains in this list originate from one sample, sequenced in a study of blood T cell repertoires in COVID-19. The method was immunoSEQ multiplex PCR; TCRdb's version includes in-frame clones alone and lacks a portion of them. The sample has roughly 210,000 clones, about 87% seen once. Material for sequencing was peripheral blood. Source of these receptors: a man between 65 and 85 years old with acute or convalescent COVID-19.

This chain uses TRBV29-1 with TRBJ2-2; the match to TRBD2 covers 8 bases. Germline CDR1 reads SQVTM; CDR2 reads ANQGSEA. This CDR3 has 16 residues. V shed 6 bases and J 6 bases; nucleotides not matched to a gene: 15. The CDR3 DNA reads TGCAGCGTAGAGGCGAAGGGAGGACTAGCTTCCGGGGAGCTGTTTTTT. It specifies CSVEAKGGLASGELFF.

The chain's CDR3 is CASTSGGRTEAFF. Written as DNA, the CDR3 is TGTGCCAGCACCAGCGGGGGGCGGACTGAAGCTTTCTTT. The chain recombines TRBV7-9 with TRBJ1-1; TRBD1 is a possible D gene (6 bases). The germline V gene has CDR1 SEHNR and CDR2 FQNEAQ (reference sequence). CDR3 length equals 13 residues. The germline V and J ends were trimmed by 7 bases and 5 bases, with 14 bases remaining between them. The whole variable domain, remainder taken from reference TRBV7-9 and TRBJ1-1, is DTGVSQNPRHKITKRGQNVTFRCDPISEHNRLYWYRQTLGQGPEFLTYFQNEAQLEKSRLLSDRFSAERPKGSFSTLEIQRTEQGDSAMYLCASTSGGRTEAFFGQGTRLTVV.

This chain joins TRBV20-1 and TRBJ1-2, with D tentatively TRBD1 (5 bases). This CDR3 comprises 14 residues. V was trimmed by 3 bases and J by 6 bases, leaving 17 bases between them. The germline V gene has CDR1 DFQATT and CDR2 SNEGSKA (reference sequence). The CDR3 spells CSASKGLSLDGYTF. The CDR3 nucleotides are TGCAGTGCTAGTAAGGGGCTTTCCTTGGATGGCTACACCTTC.

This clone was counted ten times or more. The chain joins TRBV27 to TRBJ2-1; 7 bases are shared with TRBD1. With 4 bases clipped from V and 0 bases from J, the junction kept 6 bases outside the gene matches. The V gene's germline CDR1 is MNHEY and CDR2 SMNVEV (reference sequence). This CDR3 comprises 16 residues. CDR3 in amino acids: CASSSTGAGSYNEQFF. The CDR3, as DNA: TGTGCCAGCAGTTCCACAGGGGCTGGCTCCTACAATGAGCAGTTCTTC.

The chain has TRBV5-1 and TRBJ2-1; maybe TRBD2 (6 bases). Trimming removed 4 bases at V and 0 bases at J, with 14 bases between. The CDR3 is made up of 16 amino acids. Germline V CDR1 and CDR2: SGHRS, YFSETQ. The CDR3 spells CASSRMGGSSYNEQFF. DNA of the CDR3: TGCGCCAGCAGCAGGATGGGGGGAAGCTCCTACAATGAGCAGTTCTTC.

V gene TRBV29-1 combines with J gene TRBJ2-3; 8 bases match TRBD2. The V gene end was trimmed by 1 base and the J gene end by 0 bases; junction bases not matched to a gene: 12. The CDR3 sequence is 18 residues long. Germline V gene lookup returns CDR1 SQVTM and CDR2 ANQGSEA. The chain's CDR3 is CSVEASGLASGSTDTQYF. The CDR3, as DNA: TGCAGCGTTGAAGCCTCGGGGCTGGCTAGCGGGAGCACAGATACGCAGTATTTT.

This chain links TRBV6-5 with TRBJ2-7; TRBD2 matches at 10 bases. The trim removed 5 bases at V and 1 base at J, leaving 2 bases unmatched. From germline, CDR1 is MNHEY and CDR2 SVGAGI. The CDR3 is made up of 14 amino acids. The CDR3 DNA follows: TGTGCCAGCAGTAGGGGACTAGCGTCCTACGAGCAGTACTTC. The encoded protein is CASSRGLASYEQYF.

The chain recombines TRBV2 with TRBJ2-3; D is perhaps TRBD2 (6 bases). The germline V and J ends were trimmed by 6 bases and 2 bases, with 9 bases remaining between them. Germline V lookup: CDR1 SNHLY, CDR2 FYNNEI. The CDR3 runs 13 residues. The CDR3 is CASRASATDTQYF. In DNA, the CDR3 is TGTGCCAGCAGGGCTAGCGCCACAGATACGCAGTATTTT.

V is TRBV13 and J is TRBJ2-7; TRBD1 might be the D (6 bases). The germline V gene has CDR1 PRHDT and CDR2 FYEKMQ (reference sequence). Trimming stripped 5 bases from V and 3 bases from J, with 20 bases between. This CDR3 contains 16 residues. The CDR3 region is CASSKRVTGIGYEQYF. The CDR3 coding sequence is TGTGCCAGCAGCAAGAGGGTCACAGGGATCGGCTACGAGCAGTACTTC.

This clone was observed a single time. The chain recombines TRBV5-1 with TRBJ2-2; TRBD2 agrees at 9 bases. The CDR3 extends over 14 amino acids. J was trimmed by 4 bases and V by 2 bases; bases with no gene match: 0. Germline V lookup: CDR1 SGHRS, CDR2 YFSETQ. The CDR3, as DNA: TGCGCCAGCAGCTTTAGCGGGGGCACCGGGGAGCTGTTTTTT. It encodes CASSFSGGTGELFF.

CDR3 in amino acids: CASSLGGQGPYEQYF. For the CDR3, the DNA is TGCGCCAGCAGCTTGGGGGGACAGGGCCCCTACGAGCAGTACTTC. The chain combines TRBV5-1 with TRBJ2-7, with 9 positions matching TRBD1. CDR1 is SGHRS, CDR2 YFSETQ, per germline. The CDR3 has 15 amino acids. After removal of 0 bases from V and 2 bases from J, the junction contained 3 bases not matched to a gene. Filled out from reference TRBV5-1 and TRBJ2-7, the complete variable domain reads KAGVTQTPRYLIKTRGQQVTLSCSPISGHRSVSWYQQTPGQGLQFLFEYFSETQRNKGNFPGRFSGRQFSNSRSEMNVSTLELGDSALYLCASSLGGQGPYEQYFGPGTRLTVT.

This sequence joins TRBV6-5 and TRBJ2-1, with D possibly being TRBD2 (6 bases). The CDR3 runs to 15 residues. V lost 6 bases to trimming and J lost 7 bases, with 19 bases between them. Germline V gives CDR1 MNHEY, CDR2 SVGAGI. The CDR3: CASSLGVSGDNEQFF. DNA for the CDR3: TGTGCCAGCAGCCTCGGGGTTAGCGGAGATAATGAGCAGTTCTTC.

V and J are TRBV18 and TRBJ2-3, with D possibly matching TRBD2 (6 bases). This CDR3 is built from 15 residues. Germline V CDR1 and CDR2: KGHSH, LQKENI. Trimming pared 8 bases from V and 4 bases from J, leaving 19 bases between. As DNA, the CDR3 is TGTGCCAGCCTAATAGCCTCAGGAGGGCCAGATACGCAGTATTTT. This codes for CASLIASGGPDTQYF.

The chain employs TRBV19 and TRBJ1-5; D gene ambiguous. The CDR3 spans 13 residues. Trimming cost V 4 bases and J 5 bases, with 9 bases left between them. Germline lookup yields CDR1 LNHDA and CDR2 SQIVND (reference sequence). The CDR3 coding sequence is TGTGCCAGTAGTAGAGGGTCGGATCAGCCCCAGCATTTT. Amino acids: CASSRGSDQPQHF.

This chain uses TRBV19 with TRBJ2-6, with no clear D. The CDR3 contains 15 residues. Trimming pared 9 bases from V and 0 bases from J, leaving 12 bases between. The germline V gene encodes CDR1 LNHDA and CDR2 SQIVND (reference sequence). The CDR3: CASCSASSGANVLTF. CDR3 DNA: TGTGCCAGCTGTTCTGCTAGCTCTGGGGCCAACGTCCTGACTTTC. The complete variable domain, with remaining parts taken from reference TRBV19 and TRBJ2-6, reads DGGITQSPKYLFRKEGQNVTLSCEQNLNHDAMYWYRQDPGQGLRLIYYSQIVNDFQKGDIAEGYSVSREKKESFPLTVTSAQKNPTAFYLCASCSASSGANVLTFGAGSRLTVL.

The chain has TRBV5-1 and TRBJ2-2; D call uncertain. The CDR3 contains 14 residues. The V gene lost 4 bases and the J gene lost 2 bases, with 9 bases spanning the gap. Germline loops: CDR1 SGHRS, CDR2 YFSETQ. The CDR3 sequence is CASSANSNTGELFF. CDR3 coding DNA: TGCGCCAGCAGCGCCAACTCTAACACCGGGGAGCTGTTTTTT. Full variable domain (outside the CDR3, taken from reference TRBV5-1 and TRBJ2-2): KAGVTQTPRYLIKTRGQQVTLSCSPISGHRSVSWYQQTPGQGLQFLFEYFSETQRNKGNFPGRFSGRQFSNSRSEMNVSTLELGDSALYLCASSANSNTGELFFGEGSRLTVL.

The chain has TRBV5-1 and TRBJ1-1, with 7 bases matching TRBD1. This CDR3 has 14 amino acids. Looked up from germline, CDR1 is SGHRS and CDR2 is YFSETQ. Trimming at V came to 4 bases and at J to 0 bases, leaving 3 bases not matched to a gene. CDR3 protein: CASSEQGVNTEAFF. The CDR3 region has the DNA TGCGCCAGCAGCGAGCAGGGGGTGAACACTGAAGCTTTCTTT.

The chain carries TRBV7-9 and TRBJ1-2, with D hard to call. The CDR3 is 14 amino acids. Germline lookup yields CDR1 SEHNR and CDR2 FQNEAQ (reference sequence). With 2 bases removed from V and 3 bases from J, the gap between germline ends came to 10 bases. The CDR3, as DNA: TGTGCCAGCAGCTTAAGTTTGGCAGACTATGGCTACACCTTC. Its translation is CASSLSLADYGYTF.

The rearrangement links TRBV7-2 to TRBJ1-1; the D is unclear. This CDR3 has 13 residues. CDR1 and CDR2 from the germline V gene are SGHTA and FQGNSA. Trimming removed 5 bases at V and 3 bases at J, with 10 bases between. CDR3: CASSTAGYTEAFF. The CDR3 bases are TGTGCCAGCAGCACGGCAGGATACACTGAAGCTTTCTTT.

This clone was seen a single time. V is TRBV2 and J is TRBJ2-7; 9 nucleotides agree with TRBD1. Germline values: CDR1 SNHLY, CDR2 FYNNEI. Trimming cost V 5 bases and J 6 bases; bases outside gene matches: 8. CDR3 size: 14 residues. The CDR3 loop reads CASSFRDRVPEQYF. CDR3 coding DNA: TGTGCCAGCAGTTTCCGGGACAGGGTTCCCGAGCAGTACTTC.

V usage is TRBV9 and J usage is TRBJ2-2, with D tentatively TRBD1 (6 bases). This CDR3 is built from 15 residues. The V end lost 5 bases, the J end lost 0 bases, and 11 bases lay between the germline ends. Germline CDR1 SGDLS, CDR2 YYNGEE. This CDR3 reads CASRGAVTNTGELFF. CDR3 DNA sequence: TGTGCCAGCAGGGGGGCTGTAACGAACACCGGGGAGCTGTTTTTT.

The CDR3 loop is CASSFILADEQFF. CDR3 DNA sequence: TGTGCCAGCAGCTTTATCCTAGCGGATGAGCAGTTCTTC. The chain couples TRBV7-3 to TRBJ2-1; 7 bases agree with TRBD2. The CDR3 sequence is 13 residues long. Losses at the gene ends were 3 bases for V and 8 bases for J; bases not matched to a gene: 4. Looked up from germline, CDR1 is SGHTA and CDR2 is FQGTGA.

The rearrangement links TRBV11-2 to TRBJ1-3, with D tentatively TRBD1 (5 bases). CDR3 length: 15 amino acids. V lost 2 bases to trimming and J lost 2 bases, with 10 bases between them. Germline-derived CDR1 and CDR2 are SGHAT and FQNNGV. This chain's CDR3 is CASSLWGRTGNTIYF. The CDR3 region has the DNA TGTGCCAGCAGCTTATGGGGCAGGACTGGAAACACCATATATTTT. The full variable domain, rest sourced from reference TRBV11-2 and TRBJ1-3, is EAGVAQSPRYKIIEKRQSVAFWCNPISGHATLYWYQQILGQGPKLLIQFQNNGVVDDSQLPKDRFSAERLKGVDSTLKIQPAKLEDSAVYLCASSLWGRTGNTIYFGEGSWLTVV.

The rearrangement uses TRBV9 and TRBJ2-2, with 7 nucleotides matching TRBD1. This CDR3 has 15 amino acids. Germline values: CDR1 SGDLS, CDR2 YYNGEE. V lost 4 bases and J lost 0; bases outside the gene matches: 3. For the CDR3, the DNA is TGTGCCAGCAGCCCAGGGACAGCGAACACCGGGGAGCTGTTTTTT. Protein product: CASSPGTANTGELFF. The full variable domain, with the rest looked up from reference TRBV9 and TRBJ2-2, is DSGVTQTPKHLITATGQRVTLRCSPRSGDLSVYWYQQSLDQGLQFLIQYYNGEERAKGNILERFSAQQFPDLHSELNLSSLELGDSALYFCASSPGTANTGELFFGEGSRLTVL.

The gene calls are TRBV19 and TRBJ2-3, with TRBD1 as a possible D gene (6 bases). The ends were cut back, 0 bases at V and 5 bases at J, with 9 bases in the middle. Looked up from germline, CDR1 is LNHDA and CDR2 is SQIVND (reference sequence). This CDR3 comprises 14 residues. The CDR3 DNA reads TGTGCCAGTAGTATAGATCAGGGGCTAGATACGCAGTATTTT. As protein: CASSIDQGLDTQYF. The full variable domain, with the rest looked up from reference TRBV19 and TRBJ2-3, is DGGITQSPKYLFRKEGQNVTLSCEQNLNHDAMYWYRQDPGQGLRLIYYSQIVNDFQKGDIAEGYSVSREKKESFPLTVTSAQKNPTAFYLCASSIDQGLDTQYFGPGTRLTVL.

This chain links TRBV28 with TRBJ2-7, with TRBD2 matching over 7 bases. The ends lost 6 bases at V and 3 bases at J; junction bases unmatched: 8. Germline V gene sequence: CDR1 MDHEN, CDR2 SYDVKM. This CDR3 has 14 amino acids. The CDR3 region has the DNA TGTGCCAGCAGCTCCGCGGCGGGGGTCTACGAGCAGTACTTC. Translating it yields CASSSAAGVYEQYF.

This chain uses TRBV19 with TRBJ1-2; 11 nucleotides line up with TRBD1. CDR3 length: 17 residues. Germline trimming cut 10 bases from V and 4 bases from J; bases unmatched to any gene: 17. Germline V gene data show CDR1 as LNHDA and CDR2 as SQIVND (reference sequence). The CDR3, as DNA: TGTGCCACAAGTACCGGACAGGGGGCTTCGGAAGGCTATGGCTACACCTTC. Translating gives CATSTGQGASEGYGYTF.

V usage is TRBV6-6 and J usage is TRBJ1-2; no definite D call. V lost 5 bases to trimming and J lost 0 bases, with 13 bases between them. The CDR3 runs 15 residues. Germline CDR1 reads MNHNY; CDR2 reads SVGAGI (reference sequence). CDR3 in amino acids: CASSRGLEANYGYTF. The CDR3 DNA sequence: TGTGCCAGCAGTCGCGGTCTTGAAGCTAACTATGGCTACACCTTC.

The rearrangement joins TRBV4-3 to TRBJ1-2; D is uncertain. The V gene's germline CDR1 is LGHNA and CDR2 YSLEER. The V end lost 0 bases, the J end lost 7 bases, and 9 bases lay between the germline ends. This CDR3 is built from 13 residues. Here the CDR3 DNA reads TGCGCCAGCAGCCAAGATCGGCAGGCTGGCTACACCTTC. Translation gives CASSQDRQAGYTF.

DNA of the CDR3: TGTGCCAGTAGCGGACAGGATGGGCGTTCGAGCTACGAGCAGTACTTC. It codes for CASSGQDGRSSYEQYF. The chain combines TRBV19 with TRBJ2-7; 7 bases are shared with TRBD1. Trimming at V came to 6 bases and at J to 3 bases, leaving 14 bases not matched to a gene. The CDR3 is 16 residues long. Germline V CDR1 and CDR2: LNHDA, SQIVND (reference sequence).